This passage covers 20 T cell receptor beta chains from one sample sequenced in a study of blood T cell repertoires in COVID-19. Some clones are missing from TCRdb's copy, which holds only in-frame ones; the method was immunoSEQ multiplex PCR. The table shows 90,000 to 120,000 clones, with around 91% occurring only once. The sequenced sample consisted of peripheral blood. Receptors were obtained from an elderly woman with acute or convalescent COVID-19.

The CDR3 here is CASSYGVLAGQETQYF. The CDR3 DNA reads as TGTGCCAGCAGTTACGGGGTACTAGCGGGGCAAGAGACCCAGTACTTC. The chain combines TRBV6-2 or TRBV6-3 with TRBJ2-5, with 10 nucleotides matching TRBD2. Germline loops: CDR1 MNHEY, CDR2 SVGEGT. The V gene end was trimmed by 2 bases and the J gene end by 2 bases; junction bases not matched to a gene: 5. The CDR3 loop spans 16 amino acids.

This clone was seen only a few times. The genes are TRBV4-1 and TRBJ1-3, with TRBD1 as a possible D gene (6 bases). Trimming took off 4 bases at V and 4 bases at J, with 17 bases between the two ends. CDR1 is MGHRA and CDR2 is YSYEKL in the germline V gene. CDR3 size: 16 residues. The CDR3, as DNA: TGCGCCAGCAGCCTACTGATACAGGGACGGGGAAACACCATATATTTT. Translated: CASSLLIQGRGNTIYF.

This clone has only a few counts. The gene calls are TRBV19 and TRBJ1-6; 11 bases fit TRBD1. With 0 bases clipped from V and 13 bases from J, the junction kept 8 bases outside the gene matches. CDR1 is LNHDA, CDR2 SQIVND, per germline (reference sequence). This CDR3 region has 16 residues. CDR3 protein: CASSIDQDRGLAPLHF. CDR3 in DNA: TGTGCCAGTAGTATAGACCAGGACAGGGGGCTGGCGCCCCTCCACTTT.

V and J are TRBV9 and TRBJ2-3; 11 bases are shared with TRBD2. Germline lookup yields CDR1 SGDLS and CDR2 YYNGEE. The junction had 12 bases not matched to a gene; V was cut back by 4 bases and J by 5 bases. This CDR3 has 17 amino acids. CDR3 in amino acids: CASSLMGSGGAVDTQYF. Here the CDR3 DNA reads TGTGCCAGCAGCCTAATGGGTAGCGGGGGGGCCGTAGATACGCAGTATTTT.

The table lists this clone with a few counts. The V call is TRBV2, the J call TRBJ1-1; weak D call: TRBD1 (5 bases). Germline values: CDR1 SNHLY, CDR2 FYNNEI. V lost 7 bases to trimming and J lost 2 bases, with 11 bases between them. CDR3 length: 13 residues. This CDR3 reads CASTGQGNTEAFF. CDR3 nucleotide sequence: TGTGCCAGCACCGGGCAGGGAAACACTGAAGCTTTCTTT.

The CDR3 DNA is TGTGCCAGCAGTTACGCGGGGGGCACAGATACGCAGTATTTT. Its translation: CASSYAGGTDTQYF. This rearrangement joins TRBV6-5 to TRBJ2-3; 7 bases match TRBD2. The CDR3 runs 14 residues. V dropped 2 bases and J dropped 1; count of bases not matched to a gene: 0. The germline gives CDR1 MNHEY, CDR2 SVGAGI.

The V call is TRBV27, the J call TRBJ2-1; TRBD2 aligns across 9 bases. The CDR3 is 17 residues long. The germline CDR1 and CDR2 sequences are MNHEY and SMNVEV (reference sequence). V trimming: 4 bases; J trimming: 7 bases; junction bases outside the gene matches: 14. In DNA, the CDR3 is TGTGCCAGCAGTTCTCTTATAAGTGGGACTAGCTCGAATGAGCAGTTCTTC. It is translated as CASSSLISGTSSNEQFF.

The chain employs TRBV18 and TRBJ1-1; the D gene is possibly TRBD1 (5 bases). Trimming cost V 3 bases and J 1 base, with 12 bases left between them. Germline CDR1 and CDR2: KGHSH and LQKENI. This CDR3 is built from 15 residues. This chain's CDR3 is CASSPQGGPNTEAFF. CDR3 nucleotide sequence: TGTGCCAGCTCACCTCAGGGTGGGCCGAACACTGAAGCTTTCTTT.

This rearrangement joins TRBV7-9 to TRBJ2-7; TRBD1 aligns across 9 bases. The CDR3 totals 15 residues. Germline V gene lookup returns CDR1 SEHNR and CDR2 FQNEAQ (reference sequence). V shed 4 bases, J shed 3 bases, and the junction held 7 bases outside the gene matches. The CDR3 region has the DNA TGTGCCAGCAGCTGGTGGACAGGGGAAAACTACGAGCAGTACTTC. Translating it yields CASSWWTGENYEQYF.

CDR3 nucleotide sequence: TGCAGTGCTAGACAGACCTACGAGCAGTACTTC. It yields the protein CSARQTYEQYF. The V gene is TRBV20-1, the J gene TRBJ2-7; no reliable D call. Between the trimmed V and J ends, which lost 2 bases and 2 bases, there was a span of 4 bases. The germline CDR1 and CDR2 sequences are DFQATT and SNEGSKA (reference sequence). The CDR3 is 11 amino acids.

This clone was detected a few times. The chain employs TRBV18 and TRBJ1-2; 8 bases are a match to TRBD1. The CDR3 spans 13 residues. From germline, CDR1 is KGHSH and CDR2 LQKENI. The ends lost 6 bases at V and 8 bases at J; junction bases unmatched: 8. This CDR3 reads CASSPDRDRGYTF. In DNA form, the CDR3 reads TGTGCCAGCTCCCCGGACAGGGATCGCGGCTACACCTTC.

CDR3 loop: CASSLTSGGPKGAEQYF. The CDR3 region has the DNA TGCGCCAGCAGCTTAACTAGCGGGGGGCCCAAAGGGGCCGAGCAGTACTTC. The rearrangement joins TRBV5-1 to TRBJ2-7, with 12 bases aligning to TRBD2. The CDR3 length is 17 residues. CDR1 is SGHRS, CDR2 YFSETQ, per germline. Trimming cost V 2 bases and J 6 bases; bases outside gene matches: 12.

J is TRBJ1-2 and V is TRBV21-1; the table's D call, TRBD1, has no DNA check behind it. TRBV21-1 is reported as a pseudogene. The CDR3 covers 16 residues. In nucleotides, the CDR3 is TGTGCCAGCAGCAAGGACAGGGTCGTTTTATTAGGTGGCTACACCTTC. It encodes CASSKDRVVLLGGYTF.

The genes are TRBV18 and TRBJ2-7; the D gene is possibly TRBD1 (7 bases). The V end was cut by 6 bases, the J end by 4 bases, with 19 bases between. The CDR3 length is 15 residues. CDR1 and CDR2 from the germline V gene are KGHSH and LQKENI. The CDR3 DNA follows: TGTGCCAGCTCGGTCGACAGGGCCCGGGGGTACGAGCAGTACTTC. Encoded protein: CASSVDRARGYEQYF. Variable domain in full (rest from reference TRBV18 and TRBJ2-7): NAGVMQNPRHLVRRRGQEARLRCSPMKGHSHVYWYRQLPEEGLKFMVYLQKENIIDESGMPKERFSAEFPKEGPSILRIQQVVRGDSAAYFCASSVDRARGYEQYFGPGTRLTVT.

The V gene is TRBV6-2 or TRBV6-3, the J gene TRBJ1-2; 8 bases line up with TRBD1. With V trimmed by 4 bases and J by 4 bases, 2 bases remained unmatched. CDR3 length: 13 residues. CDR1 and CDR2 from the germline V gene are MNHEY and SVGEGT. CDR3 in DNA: TGTGCCAGCAGTTCAGGGGGCGCCTATGGCTACACCTTC. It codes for CASSSGGAYGYTF.

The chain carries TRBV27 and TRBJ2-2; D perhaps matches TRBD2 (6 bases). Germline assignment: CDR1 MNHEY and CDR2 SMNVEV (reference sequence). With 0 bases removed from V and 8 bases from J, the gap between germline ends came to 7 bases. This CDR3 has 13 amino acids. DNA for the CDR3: TGTGCCAGCAGTTTATCGCGGGGTGGGGAGCTGTTTTTT. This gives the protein CASSLSRGGELFF.

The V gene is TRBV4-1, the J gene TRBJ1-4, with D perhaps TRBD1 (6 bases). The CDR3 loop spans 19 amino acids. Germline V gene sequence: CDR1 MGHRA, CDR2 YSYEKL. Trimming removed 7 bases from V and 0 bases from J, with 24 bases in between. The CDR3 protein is CASTWDTQSWWTTNEKLFF. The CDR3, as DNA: TGCGCCAGCACCTGGGACACCCAGAGTTGGTGGACAACTAATGAAAAACTGTTTTTT.

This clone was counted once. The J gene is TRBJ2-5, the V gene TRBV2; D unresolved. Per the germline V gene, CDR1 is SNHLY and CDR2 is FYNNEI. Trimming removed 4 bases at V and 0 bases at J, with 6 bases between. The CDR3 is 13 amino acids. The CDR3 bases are TGTGCCAGCAGTGTCCAGTACCAAGAGACCCAGTACTTC. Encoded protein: CASSVQYQETQYF.

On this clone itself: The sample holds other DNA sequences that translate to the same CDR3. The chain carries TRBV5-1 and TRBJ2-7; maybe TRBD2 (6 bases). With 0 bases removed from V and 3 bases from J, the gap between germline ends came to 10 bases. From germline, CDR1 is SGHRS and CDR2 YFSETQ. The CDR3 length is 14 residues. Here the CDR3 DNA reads TGCGCCAGCAGCTTGGTCGGGGGTGGCTACGAGCAGTACTTC. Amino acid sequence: CASSLVGGGYEQYF. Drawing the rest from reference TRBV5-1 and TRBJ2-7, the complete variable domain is KAGVTQTPRYLIKTRGQQVTLSCSPISGHRSVSWYQQTPGQGLQFLFEYFSETQRNKGNFPGRFSGRQFSNSRSEMNVSTLELGDSALYLCASSLVGGGYEQYFGPGTRLTVT.

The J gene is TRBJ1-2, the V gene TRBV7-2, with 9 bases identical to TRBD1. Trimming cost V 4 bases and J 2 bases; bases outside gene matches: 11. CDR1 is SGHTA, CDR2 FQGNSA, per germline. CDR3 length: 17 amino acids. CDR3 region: CASSSNPAGTGNYGYTF. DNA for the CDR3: TGTGCCAGCAGCTCCAACCCCGCCGGGACAGGGAACTATGGCTACACCTTC.